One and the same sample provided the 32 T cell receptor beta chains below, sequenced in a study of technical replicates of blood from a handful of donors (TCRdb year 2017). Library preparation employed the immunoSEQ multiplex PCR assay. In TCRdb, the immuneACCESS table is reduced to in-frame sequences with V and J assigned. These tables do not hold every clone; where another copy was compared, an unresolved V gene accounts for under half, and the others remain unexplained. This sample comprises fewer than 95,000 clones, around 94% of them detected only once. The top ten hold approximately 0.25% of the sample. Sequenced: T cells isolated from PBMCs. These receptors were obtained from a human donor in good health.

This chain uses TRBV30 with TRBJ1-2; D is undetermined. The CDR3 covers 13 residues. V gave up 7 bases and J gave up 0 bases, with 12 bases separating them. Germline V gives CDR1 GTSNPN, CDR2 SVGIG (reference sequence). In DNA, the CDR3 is TGTGCCTCGTTCATATTAGCTAACTATGGCTACACCTTC. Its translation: CASFILANYGYTF.

The CDR3 region is CASSPGQGTFRNQPQHF. For the CDR3, the DNA is TGTGCCAGTAGCCCGGGACAGGGGACGTTTAGGAATCAGCCCCAGCATTTT. The chain is built from TRBV19 and TRBJ1-5; the match to TRBD1 covers 10 bases. CDR1 is LNHDA and CDR2 is SQIVND in the germline V gene (reference sequence). This CDR3 has 17 residues. Trimming at V came to 6 bases and at J to 4 bases, leaving 12 bases not matched to a gene.

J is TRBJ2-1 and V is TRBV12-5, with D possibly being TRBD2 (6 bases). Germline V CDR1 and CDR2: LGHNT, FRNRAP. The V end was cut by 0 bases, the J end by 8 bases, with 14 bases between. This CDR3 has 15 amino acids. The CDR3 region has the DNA TGTGCTAGTGGTTTGGTCCCCGGGGGAGGTGATGAGCAGTTCTTC. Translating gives CASGLVPGGGDEQFF.

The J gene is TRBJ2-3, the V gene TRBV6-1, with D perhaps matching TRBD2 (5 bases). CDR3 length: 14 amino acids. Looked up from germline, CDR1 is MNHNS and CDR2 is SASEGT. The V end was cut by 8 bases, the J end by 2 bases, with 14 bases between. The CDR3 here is CASVDQRHTDTQYF. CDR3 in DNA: TGTGCCAGCGTTGATCAGCGGCACACAGATACGCAGTATTTT.

In DNA, the CDR3 is TGTGCCAGCAGCGGCGGGCAGGTGCACACAGATACGCAGTATTTT. Protein sequence: CASSGGQVHTDTQYF. V and J are TRBV27 and TRBJ2-3, with D possibly being TRBD2 (5 bases). V was trimmed by 6 bases and J by 2 bases, leaving 15 bases between them. The germline V gene encodes CDR1 MNHEY and CDR2 SMNVEV (reference sequence). CDR3 size: 15 residues.

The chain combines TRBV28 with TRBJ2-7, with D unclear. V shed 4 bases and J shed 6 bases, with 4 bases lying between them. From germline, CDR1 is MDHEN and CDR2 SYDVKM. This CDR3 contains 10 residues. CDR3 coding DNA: TGTGCCAGCAGTTATATCGAGCAGTACTTC. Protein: CASSYIEQYF.

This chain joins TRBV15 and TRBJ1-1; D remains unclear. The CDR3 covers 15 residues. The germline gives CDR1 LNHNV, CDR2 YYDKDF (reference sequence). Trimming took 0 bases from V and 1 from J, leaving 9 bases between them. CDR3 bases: TGTGCCACCAGCAGAGATGTGGCGGCGAACACTGAAGCTTTCTTT. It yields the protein CATSRDVAANTEAFF.

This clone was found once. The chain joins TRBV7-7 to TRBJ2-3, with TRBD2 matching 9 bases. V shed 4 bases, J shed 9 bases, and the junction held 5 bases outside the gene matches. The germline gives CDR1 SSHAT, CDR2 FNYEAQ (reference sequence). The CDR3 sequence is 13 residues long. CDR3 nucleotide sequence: TGTGCCAGCAGCTCGACCACTAGCGGGACGCAGTATTTT. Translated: CASSSTTSGTQYF.

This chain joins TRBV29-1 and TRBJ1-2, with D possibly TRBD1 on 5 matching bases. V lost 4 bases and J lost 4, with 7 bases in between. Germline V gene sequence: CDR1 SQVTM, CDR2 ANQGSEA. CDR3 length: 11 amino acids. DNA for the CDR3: TGCAGCGTTGCGGGGGGCTATGGCTACACCTTC. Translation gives CSVAGGYGYTF.

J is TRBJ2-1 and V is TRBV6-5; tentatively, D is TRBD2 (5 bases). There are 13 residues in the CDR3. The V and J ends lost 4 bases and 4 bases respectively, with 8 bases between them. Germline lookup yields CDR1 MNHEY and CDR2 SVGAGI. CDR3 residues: CASSFGMYNEQFF. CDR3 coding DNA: TGTGCCAGCAGTTTCGGGATGTACAATGAGCAGTTCTTC.

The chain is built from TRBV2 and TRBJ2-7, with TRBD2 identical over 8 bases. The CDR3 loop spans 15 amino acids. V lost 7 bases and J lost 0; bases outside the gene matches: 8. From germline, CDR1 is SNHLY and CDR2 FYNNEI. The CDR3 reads CASKRGGTSSYEQYF. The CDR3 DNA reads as TGTGCCAGCAAGAGGGGGGGGACTAGCTCCTACGAGCAGTACTTC.

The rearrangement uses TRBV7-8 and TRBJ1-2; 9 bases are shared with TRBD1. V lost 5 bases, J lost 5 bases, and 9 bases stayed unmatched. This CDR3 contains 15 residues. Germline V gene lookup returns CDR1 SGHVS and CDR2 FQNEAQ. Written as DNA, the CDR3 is TGTGCCAGCAGCCCCGGCACAGGGGGCGGTTATGGCTACACCTTC. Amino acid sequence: CASSPGTGGGYGYTF.

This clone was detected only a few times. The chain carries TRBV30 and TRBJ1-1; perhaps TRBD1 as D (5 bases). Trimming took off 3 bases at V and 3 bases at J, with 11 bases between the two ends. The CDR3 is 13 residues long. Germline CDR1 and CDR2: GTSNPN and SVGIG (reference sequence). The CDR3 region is CAWSAGPHTEAFF. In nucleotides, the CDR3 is TGTGCCTGGAGCGCAGGGCCCCACACTGAAGCTTTCTTT.

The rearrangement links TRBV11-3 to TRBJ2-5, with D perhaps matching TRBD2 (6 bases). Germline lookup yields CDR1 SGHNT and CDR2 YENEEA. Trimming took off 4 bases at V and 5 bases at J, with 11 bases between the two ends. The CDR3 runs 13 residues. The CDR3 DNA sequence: TGTGCCAGCAGCTCGACTAGTGGGGAGACCCAGTACTTC. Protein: CASSSTSGETQYF.

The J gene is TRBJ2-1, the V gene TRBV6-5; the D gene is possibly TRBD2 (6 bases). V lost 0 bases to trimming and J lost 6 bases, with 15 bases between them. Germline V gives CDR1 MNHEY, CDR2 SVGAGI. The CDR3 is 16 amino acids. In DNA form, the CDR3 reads TGTGCCAGCAGTTACTCCTTGCGGGGTCGAGGCAATGAGCAGTTCTTC. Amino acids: CASSYSLRGRGNEQFF.

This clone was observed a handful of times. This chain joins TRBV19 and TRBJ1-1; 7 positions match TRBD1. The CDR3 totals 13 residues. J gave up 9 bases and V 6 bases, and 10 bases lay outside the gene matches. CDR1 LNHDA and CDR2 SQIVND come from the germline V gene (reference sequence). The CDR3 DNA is TGTGCCAGTAGCCATGGGGGGACAGCTCAAGCTTTCTTT. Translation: CASSHGGTAQAFF. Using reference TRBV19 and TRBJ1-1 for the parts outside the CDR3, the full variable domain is DGGITQSPKYLFRKEGQNVTLSCEQNLNHDAMYWYRQDPGQGLRLIYYSQIVNDFQKGDIAEGYSVSREKKESFPLTVTSAQKNPTAFYLCASSHGGTAQAFFGQGTRLTVV.

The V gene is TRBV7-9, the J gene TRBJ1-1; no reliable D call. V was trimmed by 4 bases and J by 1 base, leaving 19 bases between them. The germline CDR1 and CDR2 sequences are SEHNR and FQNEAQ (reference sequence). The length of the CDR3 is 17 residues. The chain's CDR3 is CASSSRVLEGPNTEAFF. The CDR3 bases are TGTGCCAGCAGCTCTAGGGTTTTGGAGGGTCCGAACACTGAAGCTTTCTTT.

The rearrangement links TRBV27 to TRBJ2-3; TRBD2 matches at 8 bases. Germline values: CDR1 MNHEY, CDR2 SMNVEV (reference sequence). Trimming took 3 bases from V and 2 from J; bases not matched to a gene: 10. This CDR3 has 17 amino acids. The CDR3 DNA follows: TGTGCCAGCAGTTTGTCCCAGCGGGAGTCGTACACAGATACGCAGTATTTT. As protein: CASSLSQRESYTDTQYF.

The CDR3: CASSLEAGVKTGELFF. Here the CDR3 DNA reads TGCGCCAGCAGCTTGGAAGCGGGGGTAAAAACCGGGGAGCTGTTTTTT. The chain carries TRBV5-1 and TRBJ2-2, with TRBD2 matching over 8 bases. In germline, CDR1 is SGHRS, CDR2 YFSETQ. CDR3 length: 16 amino acids. V gave up 0 bases and J gave up 5 bases; unmatched junction bases: 6. Full variable domain (rest looked up from reference TRBV5-1 and TRBJ2-2): KAGVTQTPRYLIKTRGQQVTLSCSPISGHRSVSWYQQTPGQGLQFLFEYFSETQRNKGNFPGRFSGRQFSNSRSEMNVSTLELGDSALYLCASSLEAGVKTGELFFGEGSRLTVL.

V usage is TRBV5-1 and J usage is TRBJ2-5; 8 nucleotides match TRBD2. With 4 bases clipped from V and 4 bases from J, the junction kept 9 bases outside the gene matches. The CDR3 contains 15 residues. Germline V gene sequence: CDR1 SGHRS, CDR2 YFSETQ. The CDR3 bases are TGCGCCAGCAGCGACCCGGGGGGGCCGGGAGAGACCCAGTACTTC. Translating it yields CASSDPGGPGETQYF.

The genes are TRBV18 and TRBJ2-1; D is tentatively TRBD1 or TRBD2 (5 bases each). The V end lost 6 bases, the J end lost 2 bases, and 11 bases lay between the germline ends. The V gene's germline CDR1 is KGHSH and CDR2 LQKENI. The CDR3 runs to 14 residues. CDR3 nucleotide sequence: TGTGCCAGCTCCCCAGCGGACACCTACAATGAGCAGTTCTTC. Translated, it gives CASSPADTYNEQFF.

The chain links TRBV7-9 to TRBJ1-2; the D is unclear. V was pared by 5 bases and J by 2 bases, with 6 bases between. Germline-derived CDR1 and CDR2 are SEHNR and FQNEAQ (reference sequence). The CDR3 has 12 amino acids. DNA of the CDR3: TGTGCCAGCAGCCTTGTAAACTATGGCTACACCTTC. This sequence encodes CASSLVNYGYTF.

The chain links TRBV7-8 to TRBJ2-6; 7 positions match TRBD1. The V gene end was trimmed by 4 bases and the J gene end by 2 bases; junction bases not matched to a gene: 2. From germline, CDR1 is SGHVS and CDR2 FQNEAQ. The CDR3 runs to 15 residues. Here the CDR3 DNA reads TGTGCCAGCAGCTCCCAGGGGGCTGGGGCCAACGTCCTGACTTTC. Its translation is CASSSQGAGANVLTF.

CDR3 sequence: CASSPRAGGYEQYF. In DNA, the CDR3 is TGTGCCAGCTCACCAAGAGCAGGGGGATACGAGCAGTACTTC. V usage is TRBV18 and J usage is TRBJ2-7, with 7 bases fitting TRBD1. Losses at the gene ends were 2 bases for V and 4 bases for J; bases not matched to a gene: 5. CDR1 is KGHSH, CDR2 LQKENI, per germline. This CDR3 is built from 14 residues.

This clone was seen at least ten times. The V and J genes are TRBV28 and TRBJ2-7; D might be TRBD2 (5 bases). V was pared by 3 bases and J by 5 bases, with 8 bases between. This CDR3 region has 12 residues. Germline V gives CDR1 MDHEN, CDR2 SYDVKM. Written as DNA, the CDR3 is TGTGCCAGCAGTTTGGGAGTCGACGAGCAGTACTTC. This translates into CASSLGVDEQYF.

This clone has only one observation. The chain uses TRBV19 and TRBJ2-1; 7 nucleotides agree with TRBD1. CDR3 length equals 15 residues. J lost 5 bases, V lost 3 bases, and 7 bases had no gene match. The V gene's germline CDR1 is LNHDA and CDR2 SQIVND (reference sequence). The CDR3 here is CASSIRDRKNNEQFF. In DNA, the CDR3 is TGTGCCAGTAGTATCCGGGACAGAAAAAACAATGAGCAGTTCTTC.

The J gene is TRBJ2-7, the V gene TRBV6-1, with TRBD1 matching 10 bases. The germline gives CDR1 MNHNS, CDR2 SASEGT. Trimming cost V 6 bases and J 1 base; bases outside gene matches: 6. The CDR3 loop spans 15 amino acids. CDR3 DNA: TGTGCCAGCAGGGCCGGGACAGGGGCTTCCTACGAGCAGTACTTC. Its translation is CASRAGTGASYEQYF.

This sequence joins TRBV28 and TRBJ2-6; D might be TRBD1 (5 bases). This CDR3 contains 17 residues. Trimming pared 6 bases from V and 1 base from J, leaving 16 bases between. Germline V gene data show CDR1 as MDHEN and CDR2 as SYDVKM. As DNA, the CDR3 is TGTGCCAGCAGCCAGGGCGCACACGTATCTGGGGCCAACGTCCTGACTTTC. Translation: CASSQGAHVSGANVLTF.

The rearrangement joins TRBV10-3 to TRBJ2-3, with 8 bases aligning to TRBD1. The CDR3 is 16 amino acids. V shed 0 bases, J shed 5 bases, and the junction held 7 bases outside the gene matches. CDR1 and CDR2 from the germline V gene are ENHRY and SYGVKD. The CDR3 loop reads CAISESVGTGKDTQYF. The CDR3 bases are TGTGCCATCAGTGAGTCGGTCGGGACAGGTAAAGATACGCAGTATTTT.

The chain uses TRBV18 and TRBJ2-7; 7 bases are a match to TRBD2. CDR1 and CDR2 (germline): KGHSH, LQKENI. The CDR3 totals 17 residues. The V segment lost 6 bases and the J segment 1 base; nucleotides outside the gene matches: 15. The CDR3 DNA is TGTGCCAGCTCTCCCCCTAAGGCAAGCGGGACTTCCTACGAGCAGTACTTC. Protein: CASSPPKASGTSYEQYF.

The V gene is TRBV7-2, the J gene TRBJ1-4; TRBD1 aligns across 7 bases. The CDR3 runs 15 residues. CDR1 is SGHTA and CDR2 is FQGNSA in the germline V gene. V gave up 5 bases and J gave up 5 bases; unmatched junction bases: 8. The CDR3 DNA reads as TGTGCCAGCAGCGCCTCAGGGACAGTAAATGAAAAACTGTTTTTT. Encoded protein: CASSASGTVNEKLFF. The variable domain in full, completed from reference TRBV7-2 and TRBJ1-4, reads GAGVSQSPSNKVTEKGKDVELRCDPISGHTALYWYRQSLGQGLEFLIYFQGNSAPDKSGLPSDRFSAERTGGSVSTLTIQRTQQEDSAVYLCASSASGTVNEKLFFGSGTQLSVL.

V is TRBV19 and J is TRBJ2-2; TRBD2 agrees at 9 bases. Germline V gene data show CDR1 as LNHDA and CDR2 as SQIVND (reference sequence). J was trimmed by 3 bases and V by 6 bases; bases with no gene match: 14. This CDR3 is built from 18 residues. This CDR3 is CASSPTIGAGGHTGELFF. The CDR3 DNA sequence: TGTGCCAGTAGCCCCACCATTGGAGCGGGAGGTCACACCGGGGAGCTGTTTTTT. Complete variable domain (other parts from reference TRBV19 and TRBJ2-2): DGGITQSPKYLFRKEGQNVTLSCEQNLNHDAMYWYRQDPGQGLRLIYYSQIVNDFQKGDIAEGYSVSREKKESFPLTVTSAQKNPTAFYLCASSPTIGAGGHTGELFFGEGSRLTVL.